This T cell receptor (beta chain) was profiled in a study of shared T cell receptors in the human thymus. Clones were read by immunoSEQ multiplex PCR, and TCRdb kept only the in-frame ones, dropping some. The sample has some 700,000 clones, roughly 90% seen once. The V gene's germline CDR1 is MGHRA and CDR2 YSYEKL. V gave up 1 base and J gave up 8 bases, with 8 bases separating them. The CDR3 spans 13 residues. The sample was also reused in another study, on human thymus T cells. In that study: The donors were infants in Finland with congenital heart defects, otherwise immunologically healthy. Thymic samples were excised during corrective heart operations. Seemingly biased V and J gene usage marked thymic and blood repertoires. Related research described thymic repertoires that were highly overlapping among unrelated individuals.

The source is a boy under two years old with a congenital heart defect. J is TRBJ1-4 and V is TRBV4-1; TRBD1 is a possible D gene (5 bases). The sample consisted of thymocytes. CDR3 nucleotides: TGCGCCAGCAGCCAAGGGGGCAAGGAAAAACTGTTTTTT. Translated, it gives CASSQGGKEKLFF.